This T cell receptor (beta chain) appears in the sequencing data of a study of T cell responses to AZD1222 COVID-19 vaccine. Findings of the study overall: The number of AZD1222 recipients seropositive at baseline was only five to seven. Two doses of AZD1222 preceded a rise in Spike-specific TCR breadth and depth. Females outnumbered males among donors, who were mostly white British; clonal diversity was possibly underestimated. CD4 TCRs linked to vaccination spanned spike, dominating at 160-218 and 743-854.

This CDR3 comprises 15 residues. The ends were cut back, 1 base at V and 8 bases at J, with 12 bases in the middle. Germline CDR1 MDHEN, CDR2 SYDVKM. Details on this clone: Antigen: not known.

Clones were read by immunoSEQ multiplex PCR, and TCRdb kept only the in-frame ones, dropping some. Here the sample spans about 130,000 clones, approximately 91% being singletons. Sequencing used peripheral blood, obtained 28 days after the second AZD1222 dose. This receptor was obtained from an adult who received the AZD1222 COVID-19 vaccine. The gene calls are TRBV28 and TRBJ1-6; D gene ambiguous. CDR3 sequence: CASSLSGFGDSPLHF. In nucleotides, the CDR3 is TGTGCCAGCAGTTTATCGGGATTTGGGGATTCACCCCTCCACTTT. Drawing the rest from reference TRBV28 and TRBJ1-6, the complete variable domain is DVKVTQSSRYLVKRTGEKVFLECVQDMDHENMFWYRQDPGLGLRLIYFSYDVKMKEKGDIPEGYSVSREKKERFSLILESASTNQTSMYLCASSLSGFGDSPLHFGNGTRLTVT.